This T cell receptor beta chain derives from a study of graft-versus-host responses after intestinal transplantation. The study's findings and limits: Recipient marrow contained GvH clones, some of which appeared first in ileum or blood.

Concerning this clone itself: What it binds is unknown.

Some clones are missing from TCRdb's copy, which holds only in-frame ones; the method was immunoSEQ multiplex PCR. Seen here are tens of thousands of clones, approximately 92% observed once, and the top ten hold about 0.3%. This CDR3 has 16 residues. V was trimmed by 0 bases and J by 1 base, leaving 9 bases between them. Germline CDR1 reads SNHLY; CDR2 reads FYNNEI. V and J are TRBV2 and TRBJ1-4; D gene unclear. The sequence came from a human donor who received an intestinal transplant. Here the sequenced sample was unstimulated CD4+ T cells sorted from spleen or lymph node cells, taken before intestinal transplant. The chain's CDR3 is CASSEAFPGTNEKLFF. The CDR3 DNA follows: TGTGCCAGCAGTGAAGCCTTTCCCGGAACTAATGAAAAACTGTTTTTT.